A single sample is the source of the 13 T cell receptor beta chains below, sequenced in a study of regulatory and conventional T cells in RAG deficiency. TCRdb's table, derived via immunoSEQ multiplex PCR, lists solely in-frame clones and lacks some. The table records 6,000 or so clones, 80% to 95% of them present only once. Sequenced material: CD8+ T cells sorted from blood. The receptors stem from a human donor with RAG deficiency presenting as severe combined immunodeficiency.

The DNA of the CDR3 is TGTGCCAGCAGCTTAGGGGCCCCTGTCAAGCGCTACGAGCAGTACTTC. This gives the protein CASSLGAPVKRYEQYF. The chain links TRBV11-1 to TRBJ2-7, with no clear D. From germline, CDR1 is SGHAT and CDR2 FQDESV (reference sequence). The CDR3 consists of 16 residues. Between the trimmed V and J ends, which lost 1 base and 3 bases, there was a span of 16 bases.

The chain has TRBV29-1 and TRBJ1-1; D gene uncertain. Germline CDR1 SQVTM, CDR2 ANQGSEA. This CDR3 comprises 11 residues. V lost 6 bases and J 7 bases, leaving 12 bases between the germline ends. For the CDR3, the DNA is TGCAGCGTGACGGGGAATGGTGAAGCTTTCTTT. The encoded protein is CSVTGNGEAFF.

The chain links TRBV9 to TRBJ2-7; 10 nucleotides line up with TRBD1. With V trimmed by 3 bases and J by 3 bases, 0 bases remained unmatched. The CDR3 runs 13 residues. CDR1 is SGDLS and CDR2 is YYNGEE in the germline V gene. The CDR3 region is CASSGTGGYEQYF. CDR3 sequence (DNA): TGTGCCAGCAGCGGGACAGGGGGCTACGAGCAGTACTTC.

The V and J genes are TRBV4-1 and TRBJ2-7; 10 bases agree with TRBD2. The CDR3 is 14 amino acids. CDR1 is MGHRA and CDR2 is YSYEKL in the germline V gene. The V segment lost 3 bases and the J segment 7 bases; nucleotides outside the gene matches: 6. This chain's CDR3 is CASSQSSGRGEQYF. For the CDR3, the DNA is TGCGCCAGCAGCCAGTCCAGCGGGAGGGGGGAGCAGTACTTC.

The chain joins TRBV5-4 to TRBJ2-5; 7 bases align to TRBD1. The CDR3 runs to 13 residues. Germline V lookup: CDR1 SGHNT, CDR2 YYREEE (reference sequence). V trimming: 6 bases; J trimming: 4 bases; junction bases outside the gene matches: 6. The DNA of the CDR3 is TGTGCCAGCACCTCCTACAGGGGAGAGACCCAGTACTTC. It codes for CASTSYRGETQYF.

The chain couples TRBV27 to TRBJ2-3, with 8 bases lining up with TRBD1. CDR3 length equals 16 residues. The germline CDR1 and CDR2 sequences are MNHEY and SMNVEV (reference sequence). V was pared by 4 bases and J by 1 base, with 7 bases of the junction left unmatched. CDR3 bases: TGTGCCAGCAGTTCCTTCGGACAGGGAGGCACAGATACGCAGTATTTT. Amino acids: CASSSFGQGGTDTQYF.

This chain connects TRBV29-1 to TRBJ2-1; unclear D gene. Germline V gene data show CDR1 as SQVTM and CDR2 as ANQGSEA. This CDR3 contains 12 residues. V was trimmed by 0 bases and J by 7 bases, leaving 7 bases between them. CDR3 coding DNA: TGCAGCGTTGAAGAAGGCTGGAATGAGCAGTTCTTC. This translates into CSVEEGWNEQFF.

The gene calls are TRBV28 and TRBJ2-5; 9 bases fit TRBD1. This CDR3 contains 13 residues. With 6 bases clipped from V and 3 bases from J, the junction kept 2 bases outside the gene matches. Germline V lookup: CDR1 MDHEN, CDR2 SYDVKM. The CDR3 is CASRRTGEETQYF. The CDR3 DNA follows: TGTGCCAGCAGACGGACAGGGGAAGAGACCCAGTACTTC. Using reference TRBV28 and TRBJ2-5 for the parts outside the CDR3, the full variable domain is DVKVTQSSRYLVKRTGEKVFLECVQDMDHENMFWYRQDPGLGLRLIYFSYDVKMKEKGDIPEGYSVSREKKERFSLILESASTNQTSMYLCASRRTGEETQYFGPGTRLLVL.

This clone was observed a single time. This rearrangement joins TRBV4-1 to TRBJ2-3; D unclear. The CDR3 length is 12 residues. Germline V gives CDR1 MGHRA, CDR2 YSYEKL. Deletions cut 1 base from V and 7 bases from J, with 6 bases between. The CDR3 loop reads CASSQAGNTQYF. The CDR3 nucleotides read TGCGCCAGCAGCCAAGCAGGCAATACGCAGTATTTT.

The chain joins TRBV11-2 to TRBJ2-2; D is uncertain. The CDR3 sequence is 16 residues long. CDR1 is SGHAT and CDR2 is FQNNGV in the germline V gene. Trimming removed 8 bases at V and 4 bases at J, with 20 bases between. The CDR3 nucleotides read TGTGCCAGCTCCCCATGGGTAGGGTTGGTCACCGGGGAGCTGTTTTTT. Translation gives CASSPWVGLVTGELFF. Full variable domain (missing parts from reference TRBV11-2 and TRBJ2-2): EAGVAQSPRYKIIEKRQSVAFWCNPISGHATLYWYQQILGQGPKLLIQFQNNGVVDDSQLPKDRFSAERLKGVDSTLKIQPAKLEDSAVYLCASSPWVGLVTGELFFGEGSRLTVL.

The CDR3 nucleotides read TGTGCCAGCAGCGTAAATCTAGATGAGACCCAGTACTTC. Translating it yields CASSVNLDETQYF. V is TRBV9 and J is TRBJ2-5, with unresolved D. CDR3 length: 13 residues. The germline gives CDR1 SGDLS, CDR2 YYNGEE. The V and J ends lost 1 base and 5 bases respectively, with 9 bases between them.

Details on this clone: The junction and the germline gene differ at one end; a read error may be behind it. This chain joins TRBV27 and TRBJ1-1; no reliable D call. The germline V gene encodes CDR1 MNHEY and CDR2 SMNVEV (reference sequence). The CDR3 contains 13 residues. The chain's CDR3 is CTSSLKGNTEAFF. As DNA, the CDR3 is TGTACCAGCAGTTTAAAGGGGAACACTGAAGCTTTCTTT.

This clone was observed a few times. This rearrangement joins TRBV11-2 to TRBJ1-2; D not resolved. V shed 1 base and J shed 4 bases, with 4 bases lying between them. This CDR3 has 12 residues. The germline CDR1 and CDR2 sequences are SGHAT and FQNNGV. CDR3 nucleotides: TGTGCCAGCAGCTTAGGGGGCTATGGCTACACCTTC. Its translation is CASSLGGYGYTF.